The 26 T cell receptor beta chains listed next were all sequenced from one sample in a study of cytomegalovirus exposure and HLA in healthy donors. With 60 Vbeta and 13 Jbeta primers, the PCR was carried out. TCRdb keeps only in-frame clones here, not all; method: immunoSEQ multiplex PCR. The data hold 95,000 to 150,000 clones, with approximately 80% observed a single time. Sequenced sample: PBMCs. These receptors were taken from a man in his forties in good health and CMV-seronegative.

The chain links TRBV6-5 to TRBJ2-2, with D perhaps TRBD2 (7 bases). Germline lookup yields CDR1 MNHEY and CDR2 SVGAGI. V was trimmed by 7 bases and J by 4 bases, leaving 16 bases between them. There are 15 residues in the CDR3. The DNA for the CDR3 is TGTGCCAGCAACCAAGGGGGGGCGGGCACCGGGGAGCTGTTTTTT. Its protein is CASNQGGAGTGELFF.

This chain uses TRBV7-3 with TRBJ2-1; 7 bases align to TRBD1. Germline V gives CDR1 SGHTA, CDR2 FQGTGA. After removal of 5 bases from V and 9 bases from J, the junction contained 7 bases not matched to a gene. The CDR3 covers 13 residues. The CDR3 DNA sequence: TGTGCCAGCAGCCCCGGACAGGCCCTTGAGCAGTTCTTC. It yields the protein CASSPGQALEQFF.

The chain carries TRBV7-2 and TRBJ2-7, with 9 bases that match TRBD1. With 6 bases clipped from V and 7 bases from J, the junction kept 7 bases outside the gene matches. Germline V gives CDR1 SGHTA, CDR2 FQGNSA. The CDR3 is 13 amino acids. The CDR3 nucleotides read TGTGCCAGCAGTTGGGGACAGGGTCAGGAGCAGTACTTC. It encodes CASSWGQGQEQYF.

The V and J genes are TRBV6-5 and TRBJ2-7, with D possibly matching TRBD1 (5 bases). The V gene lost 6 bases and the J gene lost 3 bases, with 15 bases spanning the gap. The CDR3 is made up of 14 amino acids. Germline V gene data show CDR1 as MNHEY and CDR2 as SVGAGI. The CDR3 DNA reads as TGTGCCAGCAGCACACGACAGAATTACTACGAGCAGTACTTC. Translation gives CASSTRQNYYEQYF.

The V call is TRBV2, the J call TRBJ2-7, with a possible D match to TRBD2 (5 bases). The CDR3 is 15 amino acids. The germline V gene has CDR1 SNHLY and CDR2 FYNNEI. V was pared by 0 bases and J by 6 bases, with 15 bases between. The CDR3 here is CASSEAYKTRGEQYF. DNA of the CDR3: TGTGCCAGCAGTGAAGCGTATAAGACCCGGGGCGAGCAGTACTTC. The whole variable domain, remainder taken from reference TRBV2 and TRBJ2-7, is EPEVTQTPSHQVTQMGQEVILRCVPISNHLYFYWYRQILGQKVEFLVSFYNNEISEKSEIFDDQFSVERPDGSNFTLKIRSTKLEDSAMYFCASSEAYKTRGEQYFGPGTRLTVT.

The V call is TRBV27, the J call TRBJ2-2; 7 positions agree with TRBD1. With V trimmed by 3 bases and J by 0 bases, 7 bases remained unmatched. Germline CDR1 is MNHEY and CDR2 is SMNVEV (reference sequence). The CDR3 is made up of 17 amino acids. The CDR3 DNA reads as TGTGCCAGCAGTTTCAAAGGACAGGCCGCGAACACCGGGGAGCTGTTTTTT. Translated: CASSFKGQAANTGELFF.

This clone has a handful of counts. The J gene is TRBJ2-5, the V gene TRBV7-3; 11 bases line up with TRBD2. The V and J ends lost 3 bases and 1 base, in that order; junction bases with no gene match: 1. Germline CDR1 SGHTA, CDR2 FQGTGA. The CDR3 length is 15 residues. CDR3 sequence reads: CASSFLAGGQETQYF. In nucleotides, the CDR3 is TGTGCCAGCAGCTTCCTAGCGGGGGGCCAAGAGACCCAGTACTTC.

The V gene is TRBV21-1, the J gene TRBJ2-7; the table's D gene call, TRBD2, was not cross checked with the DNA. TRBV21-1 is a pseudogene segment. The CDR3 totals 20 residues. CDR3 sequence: CASSPNPSIQGGGGVYEQYF. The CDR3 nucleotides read TGTGCCAGCAGCCCGAACCCTTCGATACAGGGCGGCGGGGGGGTCTACGAGCAGTACTTC.

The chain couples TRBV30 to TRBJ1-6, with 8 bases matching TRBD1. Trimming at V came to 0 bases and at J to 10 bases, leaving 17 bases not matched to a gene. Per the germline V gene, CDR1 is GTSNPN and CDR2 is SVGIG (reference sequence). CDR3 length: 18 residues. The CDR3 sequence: CAWSVFYAPGQVPSPLHF. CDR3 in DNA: TGTGCCTGGAGTGTTTTCTACGCCCCGGGACAGGTCCCATCACCCCTCCACTTT. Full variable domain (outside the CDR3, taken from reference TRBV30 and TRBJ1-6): SQTIHQWPATLVQPVGSPLSLECTVEGTSNPNLYWYRQAAGRGLQLLFYSVGIGQISSEVPQNLSASRPQDRQFILSSKKLLLSDSGFYLCAWSVFYAPGQVPSPLHFGNGTRLTVT.

The CDR3 is CASTGGPLAKNIQYF. DNA for the CDR3: TGTGCCAGCACTGGAGGACCACTAGCCAAAAACATTCAGTACTTC. The genes are TRBV7-9 and TRBJ2-4, with D perhaps matching TRBD2 (5 bases). In germline, CDR1 is SEHNR, CDR2 FQNEAQ (reference sequence). Trimming took 7 bases from V and 0 from J, leaving 13 bases between them. The CDR3 length is 15 residues.

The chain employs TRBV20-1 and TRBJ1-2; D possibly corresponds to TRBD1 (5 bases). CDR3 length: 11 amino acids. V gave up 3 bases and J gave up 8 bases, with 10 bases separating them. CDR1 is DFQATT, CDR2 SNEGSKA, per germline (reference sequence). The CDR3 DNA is TGCAGTGCTAGGGGGGGGGAAGGCTACACCTTC. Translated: CSARGGEGYTF.

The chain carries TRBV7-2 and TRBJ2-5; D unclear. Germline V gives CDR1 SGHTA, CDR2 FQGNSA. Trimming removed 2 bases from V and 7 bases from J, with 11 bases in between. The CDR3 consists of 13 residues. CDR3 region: CASSLTAESTQYF. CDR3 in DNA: TGTGCCAGCAGCTTAACAGCCGAGTCGACCCAGTACTTC.

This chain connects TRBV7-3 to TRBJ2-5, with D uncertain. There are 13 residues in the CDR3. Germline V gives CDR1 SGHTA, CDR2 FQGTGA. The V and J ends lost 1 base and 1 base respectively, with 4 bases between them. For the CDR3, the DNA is TGTGCCAGCAGCTTAAGCAGCCAAGAGACCCAGTACTTC. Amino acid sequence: CASSLSSQETQYF. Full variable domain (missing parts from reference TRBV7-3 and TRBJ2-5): GAGVSQTPSNKVTEKGKYVELRCDPISGHTALYWYRQSLGQGPEFLIYFQGTGAADDSGLPNDRFFAVRPEGSVSTLKIQRTERGDSAVYLCASSLSSQETQYFGPGTRLLVL.

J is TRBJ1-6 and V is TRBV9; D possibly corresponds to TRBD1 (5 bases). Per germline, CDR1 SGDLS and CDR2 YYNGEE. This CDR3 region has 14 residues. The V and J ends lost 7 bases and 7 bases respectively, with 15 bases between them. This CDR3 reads CASGASQFNSPLHF. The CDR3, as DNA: TGTGCCAGCGGGGCTAGTCAATTCAATTCACCCCTCCACTTT.

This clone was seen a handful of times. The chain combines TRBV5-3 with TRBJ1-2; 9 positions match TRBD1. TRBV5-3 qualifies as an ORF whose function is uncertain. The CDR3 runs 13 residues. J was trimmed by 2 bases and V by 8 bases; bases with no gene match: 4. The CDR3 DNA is TGTGCCAGTTGGGACAGGGAGAACTATGGCTACACCTTC. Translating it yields CASWDRENYGYTF.

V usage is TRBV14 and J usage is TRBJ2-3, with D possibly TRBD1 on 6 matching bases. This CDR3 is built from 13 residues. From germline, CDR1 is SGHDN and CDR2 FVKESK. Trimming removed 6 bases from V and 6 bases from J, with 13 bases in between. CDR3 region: CASRGMGADTQYF. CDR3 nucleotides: TGTGCCAGCAGAGGCATGGGGGCCGATACGCAGTATTTT.

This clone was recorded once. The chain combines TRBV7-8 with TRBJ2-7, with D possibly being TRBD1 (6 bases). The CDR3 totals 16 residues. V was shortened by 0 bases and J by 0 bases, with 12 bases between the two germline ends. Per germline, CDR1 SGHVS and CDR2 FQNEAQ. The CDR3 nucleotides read TGTGCCAGCAGCTTAGCGGGGGCCCGGGTCTCCTACGAGCAGTACTTC. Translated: CASSLAGARVSYEQYF. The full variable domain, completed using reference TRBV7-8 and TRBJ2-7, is GAGVSQSPRYKVAKRGQDVALRCDPISGHVSLFWYQQALGQGPEFLTYFQNEAQLDKSGLPSDRFFAERPEGSVSTLKIQRTQQEDSAVYLCASSLAGARVSYEQYFGPGTRLTVT.

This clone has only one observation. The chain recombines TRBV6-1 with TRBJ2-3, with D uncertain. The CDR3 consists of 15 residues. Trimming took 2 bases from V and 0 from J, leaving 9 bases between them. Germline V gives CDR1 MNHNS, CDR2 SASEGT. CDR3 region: CASSERRSSTDTQYF. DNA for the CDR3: TGTGCCAGCAGTGAACGGCGGTCTAGCACAGATACGCAGTATTTT.

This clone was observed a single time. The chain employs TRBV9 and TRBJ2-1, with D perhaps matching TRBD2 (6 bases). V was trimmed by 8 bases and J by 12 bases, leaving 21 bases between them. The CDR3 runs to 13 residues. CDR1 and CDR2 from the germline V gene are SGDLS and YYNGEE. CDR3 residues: CARPLLAGARQFF. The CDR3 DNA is TGTGCCAGACCATTACTAGCCGGCGCTCGGCAGTTCTTC.

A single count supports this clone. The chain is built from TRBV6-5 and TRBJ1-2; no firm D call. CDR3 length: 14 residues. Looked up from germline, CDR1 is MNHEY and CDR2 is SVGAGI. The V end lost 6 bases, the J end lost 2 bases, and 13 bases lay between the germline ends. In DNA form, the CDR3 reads TGTGCCAGCAGGCGAAGCGCACTCAACTATGGCTACACCTTC. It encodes CASRRSALNYGYTF.

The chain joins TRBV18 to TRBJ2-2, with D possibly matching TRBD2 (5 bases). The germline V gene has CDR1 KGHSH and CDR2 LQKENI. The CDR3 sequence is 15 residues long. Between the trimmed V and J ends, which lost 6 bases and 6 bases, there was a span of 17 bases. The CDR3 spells CASSSPARGPGELFF. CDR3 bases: TGTGCCAGCTCCTCTCCCGCGAGAGGGCCCGGGGAGCTGTTTTTT. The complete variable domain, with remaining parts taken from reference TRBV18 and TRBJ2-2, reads NAGVMQNPRHLVRRRGQEARLRCSPMKGHSHVYWYRQLPEEGLKFMVYLQKENIIDESGMPKERFSAEFPKEGPSILRIQQVVRGDSAAYFCASSSPARGPGELFFGEGSRLTVL.

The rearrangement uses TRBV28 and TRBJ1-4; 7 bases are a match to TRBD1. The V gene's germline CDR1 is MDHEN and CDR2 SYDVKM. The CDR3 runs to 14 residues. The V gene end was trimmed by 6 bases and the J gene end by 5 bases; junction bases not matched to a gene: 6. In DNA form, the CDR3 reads TGTGCCAGCAGGGCAGGGGGTCAGAATGAAAAACTGTTTTTT. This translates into CASRAGGQNEKLFF.

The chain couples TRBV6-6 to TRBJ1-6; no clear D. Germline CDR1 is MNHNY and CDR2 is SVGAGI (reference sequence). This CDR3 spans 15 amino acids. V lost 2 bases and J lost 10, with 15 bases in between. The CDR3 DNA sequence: TGTGCCAGCAGTTACGAGGGCATCGAGAACTCACCCCTCCACTTT. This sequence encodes CASSYEGIENSPLHF.

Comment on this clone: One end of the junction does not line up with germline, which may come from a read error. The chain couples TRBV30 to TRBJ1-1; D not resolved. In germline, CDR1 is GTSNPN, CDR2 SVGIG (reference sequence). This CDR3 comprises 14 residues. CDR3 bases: TGTGCCGGGAGATTCGGGAGAACGGACACTGAAGCTTTCTTT. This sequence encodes CAGRFGRTDTEAFF.

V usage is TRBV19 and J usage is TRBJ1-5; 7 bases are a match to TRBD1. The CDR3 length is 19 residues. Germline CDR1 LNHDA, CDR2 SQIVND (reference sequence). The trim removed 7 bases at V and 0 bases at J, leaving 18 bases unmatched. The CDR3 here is CASTPDPPDRSYSNQPQHF. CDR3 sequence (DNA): TGTGCCAGTACCCCAGACCCCCCGGACAGGTCGTATAGCAATCAGCCCCAGCATTTT. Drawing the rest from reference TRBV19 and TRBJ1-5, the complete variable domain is DGGITQSPKYLFRKEGQNVTLSCEQNLNHDAMYWYRQDPGQGLRLIYYSQIVNDFQKGDIAEGYSVSREKKESFPLTVTSAQKNPTAFYLCASTPDPPDRSYSNQPQHFGDGTRLSIL.

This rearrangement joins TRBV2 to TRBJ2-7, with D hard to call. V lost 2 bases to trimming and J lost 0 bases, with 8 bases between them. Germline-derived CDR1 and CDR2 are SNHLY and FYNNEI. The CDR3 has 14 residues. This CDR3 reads CASSEFLSSYEQYF. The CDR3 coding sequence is TGTGCCAGCAGTGAATTTCTTTCCTCCTACGAGCAGTACTTC.